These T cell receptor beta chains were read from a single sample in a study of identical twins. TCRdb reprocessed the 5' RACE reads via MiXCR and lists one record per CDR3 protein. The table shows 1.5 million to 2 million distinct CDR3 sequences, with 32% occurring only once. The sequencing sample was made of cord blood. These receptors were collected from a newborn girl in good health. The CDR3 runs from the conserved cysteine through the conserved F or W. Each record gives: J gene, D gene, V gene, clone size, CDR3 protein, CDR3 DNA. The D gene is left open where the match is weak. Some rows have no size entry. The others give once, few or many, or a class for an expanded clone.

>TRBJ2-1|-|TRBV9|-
CASSASRYNEQFF
TGTGCCAGCAGCGCATCGAGATACAATGAGCAGTTCTTC
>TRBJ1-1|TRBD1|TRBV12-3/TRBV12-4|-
CASSPYPLTGGNTEAFF
TGTGCCAGCAGCCCTTACCCGCTGACAGGGGGGAACACTGAAGCTTTCTTT
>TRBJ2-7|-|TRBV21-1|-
CASSKTSGTSGFYEQYF
TGTGCCAGCAGCAAGACCTCCGGGACTAGCGGTTTCTACGAGCAGTACTTC
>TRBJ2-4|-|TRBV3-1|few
CASSPSGSRLPRGSGVENIQYF
TGTGCCAGCAGCCCCTCCGGATCCAGGTTACCTCGGGGGAGTGGAGTAGAAAACATTCAGTACTTC
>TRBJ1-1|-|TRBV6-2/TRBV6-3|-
CASSPLGRSGNTEAFF
TGTGCCAGCAGCCCGCTGGGGCGATCAGGGAACACTGAAGCTTTCTTT
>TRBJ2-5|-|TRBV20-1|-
CSAKALVAIQETQYF
TGCAGTGCTAAGGCTCTGGTAGCAATCCAAGAGACCCAGTACTTC
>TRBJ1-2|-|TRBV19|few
CASSMIAIQGRNYGYTF
TGTGCCAGTAGTATGATCGCCATACAGGGTAGGAACTATGGCTACACCTTC
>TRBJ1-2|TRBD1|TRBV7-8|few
CASSLTRDRGDGYTF
TGTGCCAGCAGCTTAACCCGGGACAGGGGCGATGGCTACACCTTC
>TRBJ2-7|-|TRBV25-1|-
CASSGFPLYNEQYF
TGTGCCAGCAGTGGCTTCCCGTTGTACAATGAGCAGTACTTC
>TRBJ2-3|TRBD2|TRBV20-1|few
CSARDRGGADTQYF
TGCAGTGCTAGAGATCGCGGGGGGGCAGATACGCAGTATTTT
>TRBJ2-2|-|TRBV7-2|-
CASSLVLPNTGELFF
TGTGCCAGCAGCTTGGTGCTTCCGAACACCGGGGAGCTGTTTTTT
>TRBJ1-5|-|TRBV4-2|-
CASSQPEYQPQHF
TGTGCCAGCAGCCAACCGGAGTATCAGCCCCAGCATTTT
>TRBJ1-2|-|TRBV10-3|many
CAISEGLTNYGYTF
TGTGCCATCAGTGAGGGACTGACCAACTATGGCTACACCTTC
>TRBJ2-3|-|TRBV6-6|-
CASSYGELSTDTQYF
TGTGCCAGCAGTTATGGGGAGCTGAGCACAGATACGCAGTATTTT
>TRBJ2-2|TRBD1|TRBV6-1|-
CASSRTGVFTGELFF
TGTGCCAGCAGCCGGACAGGGGTCTTCACCGGGGAGCTGTTTTTT
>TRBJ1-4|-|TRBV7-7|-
CASSLYAGDEKLFF
TGTGCTAGCAGCTTGTACGCGGGGGATGAAAAACTGTTTTTT
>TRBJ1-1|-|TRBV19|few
CASSIFGVNTEAFF
TGTGCCAGTAGTATATTTGGCGTGAACACTGAAGCTTTCTTT
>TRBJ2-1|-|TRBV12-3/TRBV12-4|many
CASRSLANEQFF
TGTGCCAGCAGGTCCCTAGCAAATGAGCAGTTCTTC
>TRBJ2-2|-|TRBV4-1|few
CASSQDLGGGTGELFF
TGCGCCAGCAGCCAAGATCTAGGCGGAGGCACCGGGGAGCTGTTTTTT
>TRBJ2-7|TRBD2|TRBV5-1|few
CASSLVASTSGPYEQYF
TGCGCCAGCAGCTTGGTGGCATCGACTAGCGGACCCTACGAGCAGTACTTC
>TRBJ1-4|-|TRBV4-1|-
CASSRDRDRLEKLFF
TGCGCCAGCAGCCGAGACCGGGACCGGCTTGAAAAACTGTTTTTT
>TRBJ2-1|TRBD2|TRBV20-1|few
CSARDILPGLALDEQFF
TGCAGTGCTAGAGATATACTCCCGGGACTAGCGTTAGATGAGCAGTTCTTC
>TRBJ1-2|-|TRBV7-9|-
CASSSPPYSRATNYGYTF
TGTGCCAGCAGCTCCCCTCCATACAGTCGGGCCACTAACTATGGCTACACCTTC
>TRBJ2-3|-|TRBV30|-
CAWAQGMGDTQYF
TGTGCCTGGGCTCAGGGGATGGGAGATACGCAGTATTTT
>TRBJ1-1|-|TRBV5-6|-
CASSLVRGARTEAFF
TGTGCCAGCAGCTTGGTACGGGGGGCCCGCACTGAAGCTTTCTTT
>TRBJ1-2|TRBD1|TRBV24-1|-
CATSDSDRVYYTF
TGTGCCACCAGTGATTCCGACAGGGTATACTACACCTTC
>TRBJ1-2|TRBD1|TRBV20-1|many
CSARTGSGYTF
TGCAGCGCCAGGACAGGGAGCGGCTACACCTTC
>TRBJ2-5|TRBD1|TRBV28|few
CASRPTGNNEQYF
TGTGCCAGCAGGCCGACAGGGAACAATGAGCAGTACTTC
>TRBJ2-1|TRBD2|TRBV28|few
CASSLGLAGTRSYNEQFF
TGTGCCAGCAGTTTAGGACTAGCGGGGACCCGCTCCTACAATGAGCAGTTCTTC
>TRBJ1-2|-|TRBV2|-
CAGSESPLYGYTF
TGTGCCGGCAGTGAGTCTCCTCTCTATGGCTACACCTTC
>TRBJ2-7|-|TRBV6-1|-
CASSWTRLDSYEQYF
TGTGCCAGCAGTTGGACGAGACTGGACTCCTACGAGCAGTACTTC
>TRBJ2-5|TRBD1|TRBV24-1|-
CATSNGQGSETQYF
TGTGCCACCTCTAATGGACAGGGGTCGGAGACCCAGTACTTC
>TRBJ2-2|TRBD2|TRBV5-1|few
CASNSGSLNTGELFF
TGCGCCAGCAATAGCGGGAGTTTAAACACCGGGGAGCTGTTTTTT
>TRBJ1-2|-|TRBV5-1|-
CASSLAGSEGYGYTF
TGCGCCAGCAGCTTGGCCGGGTCTGAGGGCTATGGCTACACCTTC
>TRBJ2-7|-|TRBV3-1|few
CASSQVPASSYEQYF
TGTGCCAGCAGCCAAGTGCCTGCTAGCTCCTACGAGCAGTACTTC
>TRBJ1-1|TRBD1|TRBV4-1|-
CASSPNRGSVNTEAFF
TGCGCCAGCAGCCCAAACAGGGGGTCTGTGAACACTGAAGCTTTCTTT